This TCR beta chain comes out of a study of CD8 T cells in ankylosing spondylitis. MiXCR was run by TCRdb on the 5' RACE reads, yielding one entry per CDR3 protein. This table holds hundreds of thousands of distinct CDR3 sequences, around 20% found once. The germline CDR1 and CDR2 sequences are MNHEY and SMNVEV (reference sequence). The V gene lost 5 bases and the J gene lost 4 bases, with 10 bases spanning the gap. This CDR3 spans 13 amino acids. This clonotype occurred many times. V is TRBV27 and J is TRBJ2-3; D is perhaps TRBD2 (5 bases). Sequenced input: blood, either unsorted or a sorted T cell fraction (not recorded which). This receptor was taken from a female donor with ankylosing spondylitis or in good health (not recorded which). In DNA form, the CDR3 reads TGTGCCAGCAGTCCACTAGGTCCAGATACGCAGTATTTT. Its translation: CASSPLGPDTQYF.